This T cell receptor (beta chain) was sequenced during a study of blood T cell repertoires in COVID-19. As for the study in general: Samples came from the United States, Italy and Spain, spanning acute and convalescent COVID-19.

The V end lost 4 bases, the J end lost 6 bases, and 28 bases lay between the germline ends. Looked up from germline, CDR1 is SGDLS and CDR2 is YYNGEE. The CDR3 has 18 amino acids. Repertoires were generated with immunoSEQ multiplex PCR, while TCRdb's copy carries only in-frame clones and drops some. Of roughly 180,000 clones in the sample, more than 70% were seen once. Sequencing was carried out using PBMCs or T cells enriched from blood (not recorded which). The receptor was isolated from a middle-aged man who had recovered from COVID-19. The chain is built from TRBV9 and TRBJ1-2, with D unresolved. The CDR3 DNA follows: TGTGCCAGCAGCCGTAGAGGAGGCAGGTTGGTTATGGAAGATGGCTACACCTTC. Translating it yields CASSRRGGRLVMEDGYTF.